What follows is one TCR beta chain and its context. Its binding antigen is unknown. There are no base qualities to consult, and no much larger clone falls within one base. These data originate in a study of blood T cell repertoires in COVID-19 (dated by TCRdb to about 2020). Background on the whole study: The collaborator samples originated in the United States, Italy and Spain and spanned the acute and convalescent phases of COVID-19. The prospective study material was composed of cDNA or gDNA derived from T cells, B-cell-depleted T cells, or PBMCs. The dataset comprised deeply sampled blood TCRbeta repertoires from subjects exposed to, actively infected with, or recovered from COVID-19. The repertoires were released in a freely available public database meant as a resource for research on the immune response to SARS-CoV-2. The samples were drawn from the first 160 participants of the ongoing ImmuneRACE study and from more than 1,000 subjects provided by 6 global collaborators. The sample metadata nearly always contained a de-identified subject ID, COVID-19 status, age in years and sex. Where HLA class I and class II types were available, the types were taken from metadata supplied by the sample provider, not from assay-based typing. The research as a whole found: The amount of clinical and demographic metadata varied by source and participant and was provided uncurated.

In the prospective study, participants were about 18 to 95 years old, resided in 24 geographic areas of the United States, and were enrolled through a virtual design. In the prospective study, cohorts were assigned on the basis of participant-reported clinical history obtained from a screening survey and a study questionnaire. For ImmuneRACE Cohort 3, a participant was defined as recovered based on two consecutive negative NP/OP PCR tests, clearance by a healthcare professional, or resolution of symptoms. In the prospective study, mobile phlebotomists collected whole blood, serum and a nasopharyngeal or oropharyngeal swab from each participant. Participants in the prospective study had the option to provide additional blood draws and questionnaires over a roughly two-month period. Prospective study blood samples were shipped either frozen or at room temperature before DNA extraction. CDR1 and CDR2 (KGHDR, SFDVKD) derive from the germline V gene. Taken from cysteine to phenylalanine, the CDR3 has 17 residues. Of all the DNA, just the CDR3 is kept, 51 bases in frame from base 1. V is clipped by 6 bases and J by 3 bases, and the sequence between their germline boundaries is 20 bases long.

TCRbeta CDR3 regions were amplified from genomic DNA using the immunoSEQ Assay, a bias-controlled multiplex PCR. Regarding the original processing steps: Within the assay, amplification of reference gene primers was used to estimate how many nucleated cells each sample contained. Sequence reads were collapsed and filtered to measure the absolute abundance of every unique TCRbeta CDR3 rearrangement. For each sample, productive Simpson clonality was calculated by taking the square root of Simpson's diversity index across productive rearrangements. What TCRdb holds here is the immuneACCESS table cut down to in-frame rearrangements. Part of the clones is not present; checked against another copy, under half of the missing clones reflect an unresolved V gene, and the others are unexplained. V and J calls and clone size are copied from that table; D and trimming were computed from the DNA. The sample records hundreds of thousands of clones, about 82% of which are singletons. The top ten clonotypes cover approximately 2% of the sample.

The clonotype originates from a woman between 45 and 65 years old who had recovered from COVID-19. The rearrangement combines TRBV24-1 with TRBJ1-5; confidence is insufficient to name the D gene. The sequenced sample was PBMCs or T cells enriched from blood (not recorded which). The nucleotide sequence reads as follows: TGTGCCACCAGTACCCCCCGCTGGCGGATCGCCAATCAGCCCCAGCATTTT. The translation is CATSTPRWRIANQPQHF.